These T cell receptor beta chains were read from a single sample in a study of T cells in localized non-small cell lung cancer. The table came from immunoSEQ multiplex PCR; TCRdb's copy has only in-frame clones and leaves some out. The sample records approximately 33,000 clones, just over 90% being singletons. The sequenced sample was peripheral blood, obtained before any cancer treatment. These TCRs come from an older female donor with stage I lung adenocarcinoma. Each CDR3 is given with its conserved first and last residue. The D gene is left open where the match is weak. Size is omitted from some rows. Given values are once, few, many or a class for expanded clones.

cdr3_aa,cdr3_nt,d_call,v_call,clone_size,j_call
CASRLQVGYGYTF,TGTGCCAGCAGATTACAAGTAGGCTATGGCTACACCTTC,NA,TRBV2,NA,TRBJ1-2
CASSLTVRTTSTDTQYF,TGTGCCAGCAGCCTCACAGTGCGGACGACCAGCACAGATACGCAGTATTTT,NA,TRBV5-5,NA,TRBJ2-3
CASSVDRLGETQYF,TGTGCCAGCTCAGTCGACAGGCTCGGGGAGACCCAGTACTTC,NA,TRBV18,NA,TRBJ2-5
CASSLERTGEAFF,TGCGCCAGCAGCTTGGAGCGGACAGGGGAAGCTTTCTTT,TRBD1,TRBV5-1,NA,TRBJ1-1
CASSSSGGGFSEQFF,TGTGCCAGCAGCAGTAGCGGGGGGGGATTCAGTGAGCAGTTCTTC,TRBD2,TRBV5-4,NA,TRBJ2-1
CASSIGQGTSYEQYF,TGTGCCAGTAGTATAGGACAGGGGACCTCCTACGAGCAGTACTTC,TRBD1,TRBV19,once,TRBJ2-7
CASSEAAGANYGYTF,TGTGCCAGCAGTGAAGCGGCAGGGGCTAACTATGGCTACACCTTC,NA,TRBV25-1,NA,TRBJ1-2
CASSGGGRTDTQYF,TGTGCCAGCAGTGGGGGGGGGCGCACAGATACGCAGTATTTT,NA,TRBV28,NA,TRBJ2-3
CARSLVGAYGYTF,TGTGCCAGAAGCTTGGTGGGAGCCTATGGCTACACCTTC,NA,TRBV5-3,NA,TRBJ1-2
CASSPTPGDSNYGYTF,TGTGCCAGCAGCCCGACGCCGGGGGATTCGAACTATGGCTACACCTTC,NA,TRBV7-2,NA,TRBJ1-2
CASSITAGAGETQYF,TGTGCCAGTAGTATAACAGCGGGGGCCGGGGAGACCCAGTACTTC,TRBD2,TRBV19,NA,TRBJ2-5
CASTLTGGNSPLHF,TGTGCCAGCACCCTGACAGGGGGTAATTCACCCCTCCACTTT,TRBD1,TRBV2,NA,TRBJ1-6
CASSLIGGGTEQYF,TGTGCCAGCAGCTTAATTGGCGGGGGGACCGAGCAGTACTTC,TRBD2,TRBV7-3,once,TRBJ2-7
CSVGIASDNEQFF,TGCAGCGTTGGGATAGCCTCGGACAATGAGCAGTTCTTC,NA,TRBV29-1,NA,TRBJ2-1
CASRDWTVGRSTDTQYF,TGTGCCAGCAGGGATTGGACAGTGGGCAGGAGCACAGATACGCAGTATTTT,NA,TRBV28,few,TRBJ2-3
CASSQVAGRVMAFF,TGTGCCAGCAGCCAAGTGGCAGGGAGGGTTATGGCTTTCTTT,NA,TRBV14,NA,TRBJ1-1
CASSQGLMGKFGYGYTF,TGCGCCAGCAGCCAAGGATTGATGGGGAAATTTGGCTATGGCTACACCTTC,NA,TRBV4-1,NA,TRBJ1-2
CASGRDSSWSEYF,TGTGCCAGCGGTCGAGACAGTAGTTGGAGTGAGTACTTC,NA,TRBV2,NA,TRBJ2-7
CASTLGETPNTEAFF,TGTGCCAGCACCTTAGGGGAGACACCGAACACTGAAGCTTTCTTT,NA,TRBV7-6,NA,TRBJ1-1
CASSPVGQETQYF,TGTGCCAGCAGCCCTGTTGGTCAAGAGACCCAGTACTTC,NA,TRBV5-6,NA,TRBJ2-5
CASSPTADTQYF,TGTGCCAGCAGCCCAACGGCAGATACGCAGTATTTT,NA,TRBV7-2,NA,TRBJ2-3
CASSLSGTANTEAFF,TGCGCCAGCAGCCTCTCCGGGACAGCGAACACTGAAGCTTTCTTT,TRBD1,TRBV5-1,NA,TRBJ1-1
CASSRDLNEKLFF,TGTGCCAGCTCACGTGACCTCAACGAAAAACTGTTTTTT,NA,TRBV18,NA,TRBJ1-4
CSVRPRRQETQYF,TGCAGCGTTAGGCCCAGGAGGCAAGAGACCCAGTACTTC,NA,TRBV29-1,NA,TRBJ2-5
CASSLSPNYGYTF,TGTGCCAGCAGTTTGTCACCTAACTATGGCTACACCTTC,NA,TRBV6-6,NA,TRBJ1-2
CASSPTPGTKNYGYTF,TGTGCCAGCAGTCCAACCCCGGGAACCAAGAACTATGGCTACACCTTC,NA,TRBV5-5,NA,TRBJ1-2
CASSPEVDYGYTF,TGTGCCAGCTCACCTGAGGTGGACTATGGCTACACCTTC,NA,TRBV18,NA,TRBJ1-2
CASRPSGANVLTF,TGTGCCAGTCGGCCTTCTGGGGCCAACGTCCTGACTTTC,NA,TRBV19,NA,TRBJ2-6
CASKPYSGQPYSGANVLTF,TGTGCCAGCAAACCCTACTCGGGACAGCCTTACTCTGGGGCCAACGTCCTGACTTTC,TRBD1,TRBV2,NA,TRBJ2-6
CASSLVGVRSDTQYF,TGCGCCAGCAGCTTGGTTGGAGTGAGATCTGATACGCAGTATTTT,NA,TRBV5-1,NA,TRBJ2-3
CASSLDAVGEQYF,TGTGCCAGCAGCTTAGACGCGGTTGGTGAGCAGTACTTC,NA,TRBV7-2,NA,TRBJ2-7
CASSESRTSFSDTQYF,TGCGCCAGCAGTGAGTCGAGGACTAGCTTTAGCGATACGCAGTATTTT,TRBD2,TRBV10-1,once,TRBJ2-3
CASGVGQESYNEQFF,TGCGCCAGCGGGGTGGGACAGGAGTCCTACAATGAGCAGTTCTTC,TRBD1,TRBV5-1,few,TRBJ2-1
CASRAGGPHQETQYF,TGTGCCAGCCGAGCGGGGGGCCCCCACCAAGAGACCCAGTACTTC,TRBD2,TRBV6-1,once,TRBJ2-5
CASSNFRGPRNYGYTF,TGTGCCAGCAGTAATTTCAGGGGGCCACGGAACTATGGCTACACCTTC,TRBD1,TRBV28,NA,TRBJ1-2
CASSRGDRVLAGELFF,TGTGCCAGCAGTAGAGGGGACAGGGTTTTAGCCGGGGAGCTGTTTTTT,TRBD1,TRBV27,NA,TRBJ2-2
CASSLDRGQGKGYTF,TGTGCCAGCAGCTTAGATAGGGGACAGGGTAAAGGCTACACCTTC,TRBD1,TRBV11-2,NA,TRBJ1-2
CASSSPPGGIVVEQFF,TGTGCCAGCAGCTCCCCCCCAGGGGGGATTGTAGTAGAGCAGTTCTTC,NA,TRBV11-2,NA,TRBJ2-1
CASSGQNYGYTF,TGTGCCAGTAGTGGGCAGAACTATGGCTACACCTTC,NA,TRBV19,once,TRBJ1-2
CASSADANTGELFF,TGTGCCAGCAGTGCTGACGCGAACACCGGGGAGCTGTTTTTT,NA,TRBV2,NA,TRBJ2-2
CASSILGPLNTGELFF,TGTGCCAGTAGTATTCTAGGACCGTTGAACACCGGGGAGCTGTTTTTT,NA,TRBV19,NA,TRBJ2-2
CASHLADCPQHF,TGTGCCAGCCACTTAGCAGATTGCCCCCAGCATTTT,NA,TRBV11-3,NA,TRBJ1-5